This T cell receptor (beta chain) was captured in a study of blood T cells in healthy people across ages. As for the study in general: The template switching approach captured approximately one barcoded beta molecule for every two T cells. Whole-study findings and limits: A greater number of naive CD4+ cells and higher diversity distinguished long-lived donors from aged donors. Nothing was known about donor CMV status, and this possibly confounded expanded clonotype changes.

Germline CDR1 DFQATT, CDR2 SNEGSKA (reference sequence). Trimming shortened V by 1 base and J by 7 bases, and 11 bases separated the two germline ends. The CDR3 length is 13 residues. About this clonotype itself: The antigen remains undetermined.

Using a J-beta primer mix together with a sample-barcoded 5' primer, a second PCR was run for about 6 to 12 cycles. TCRdb ran MiXCR on the 5' RACE reads and lists one entry per CDR3 protein. The table has roughly 1.9 million distinct CDR3 sequences, about two fifths seen once. The source is a human donor in good health. V gene TRBV20-1 combines with J gene TRBJ2-1, with TRBD2 as a possible D gene (6 bases). Sequencing was done on a sample of blood. The CDR3 loop reads CSARGPGRNEQFF. The CDR3 nucleotides read TGCAGTGCTAGAGGGCCAGGGAGGAATGAGCAGTTCTTC.